These 23 T cell receptor beta chains were sequenced from one sample in a study of blood T cell repertoires in COVID-19. Clones were sequenced by immunoSEQ multiplex PCR, and TCRdb holds only the in-frame ones, with some missing. The sample yields about 200,000 clones, roughly 82% seen once. The specimen was PBMCs or T cells enriched from blood (not recorded which). The receptors come from a middle-aged man who had recovered from COVID-19.

This clone was seen a handful of times. This chain connects TRBV28 to TRBJ2-5; D remains unclear. Trimming removed 2 bases at V and 1 base at J, with 8 bases between. The germline V gene has CDR1 MDHEN and CDR2 SYDVKM. The CDR3 is 14 amino acids. The CDR3 region has the DNA TGTGCCAGCAGTTTAACAGTACGCCAAGAGACCCAGTACTTC. This sequence encodes CASSLTVRQETQYF.

The CDR3 DNA reads TGTGCCAGCAGCTTACACTACACCGGGGAGCTGTTTTTT. Protein product: CASSLHYTGELFF. The chain carries TRBV7-2 and TRBJ2-2; no definite D call. Germline V gives CDR1 SGHTA, CDR2 FQGNSA. The ends were cut back, 2 bases at V and 3 bases at J, with 4 bases in the middle. The length of the CDR3 is 13 residues.

V gene TRBV27 combines with J gene TRBJ2-1; 14 nucleotides match TRBD2. The junction had 10 bases not matched to a gene; V was cut back by 5 bases and J by 7 bases. The CDR3 is made up of 17 amino acids. In germline, CDR1 is MNHEY, CDR2 SMNVEV (reference sequence). The CDR3 loop reads CASSRWGGTSGRNEQFF. The CDR3 DNA reads as TGTGCCAGCAGTCGATGGGGCGGGACTAGCGGGAGAAATGAGCAGTTCTTC.

This clone is a singleton in its sample. The gene calls are TRBV7-8 and TRBJ1-5; 7 bases fit TRBD1. The germline V gene encodes CDR1 SGHVS and CDR2 FQNEAQ. Trimming cost V 5 bases and J 3 bases; bases outside gene matches: 7. This CDR3 has 15 amino acids. CDR3 bases: TGTGCCAGCAGCGCTTCCGGGACAGACAATCAGCCCCAGCATTTT. As protein: CASSASGTDNQPQHF.

J is TRBJ2-1 and V is TRBV4-3; no clear D gene. Germline lookup yields CDR1 LGHNA and CDR2 YSLEER. The CDR3 consists of 14 residues. Trimming pared 0 bases from V and 11 bases from J, leaving 14 bases between. CDR3 nucleotides: TGCGCCAGCAGCCAAGAGGTCGCAGCAGCGAAGCAGTTCTTC. Protein sequence: CASSQEVAAAKQFF.

The V call is TRBV28, the J call TRBJ1-2, with 7 nucleotides matching TRBD1. Germline-derived CDR1 and CDR2 are MDHEN and SYDVKM. With V trimmed by 7 bases and J by 4 bases, 9 bases remained unmatched. CDR3 length: 14 residues. The CDR3 loop reads CASIPGQISYGYTF. CDR3 in DNA: TGTGCCAGCATCCCGGGACAGATATCCTATGGCTACACCTTC.

This clone was recorded a few times. The chain employs TRBV5-6 and TRBJ2-1; 8 bases line up with TRBD2. The germline CDR1 and CDR2 sequences are SGHDT and YYEEEE. J lost 7 bases, V lost 3 bases, and 15 bases had no gene match. The CDR3 loop spans 17 amino acids. The CDR3, as DNA: TGTGCCAGCAGCTGGACATCCGGGACTAGTGTCGGGAATGAGCAGTTCTTC. As protein: CASSWTSGTSVGNEQFF.

V gene TRBV19 combines with J gene TRBJ1-5, with D possibly being TRBD1 (6 bases). The CDR3 is made up of 15 amino acids. Trimming removed 6 bases at V and 3 bases at J, with 15 bases between. Germline V gene data show CDR1 as LNHDA and CDR2 as SQIVND (reference sequence). The CDR3 loop reads CASSNGQTSNQPQHF. The CDR3 DNA is TGTGCCAGTAGCAACGGACAGACCTCCAATCAGCCCCAGCATTTT.

The rearrangement links TRBV19 to TRBJ2-1, with TRBD1 matching 12 bases. V dropped 5 bases and J dropped 6; count of bases not matched to a gene: 2. CDR1 LNHDA and CDR2 SQIVND come from the germline V gene (reference sequence). There are 14 residues in the CDR3. The CDR3 DNA is TGTGCCAGTAGTCGGGACAGGGGGCGCAATGAGCAGTTCTTC. As protein: CASSRDRGRNEQFF. The full variable domain, with the rest looked up from reference TRBV19 and TRBJ2-1, is DGGITQSPKYLFRKEGQNVTLSCEQNLNHDAMYWYRQDPGQGLRLIYYSQIVNDFQKGDIAEGYSVSREKKESFPLTVTSAQKNPTAFYLCASSRDRGRNEQFFGPGTRLTVL.

The table lists this clone with many counts. This chain uses TRBV5-1 with TRBJ2-3, with 9 nucleotides matching TRBD2. V lost 0 bases, J lost 8 bases, and 7 bases stayed unmatched. The CDR3 contains 15 residues. The germline V gene has CDR1 SGHRS and CDR2 YFSETQ. The CDR3 DNA is TGCGCCAGCAGCTTGGGTCGTAGCGGGAGTACTACGCAGTATTTT. It translates to CASSLGRSGSTTQYF.

CDR3 coding DNA: TGTGCCAGCAGCGTTCCAGCGGGAGATCGGGAGCAGTTCTTC. Translation: CASSVPAGDREQFF. V gene TRBV9 combines with J gene TRBJ2-1; 8 nucleotides agree with TRBD2. Per the germline V gene, CDR1 is SGDLS and CDR2 is YYNGEE. This CDR3 is built from 14 residues. V dropped 2 bases and J dropped 10; count of bases not matched to a gene: 8.

The chain links TRBV11-1 to TRBJ2-2, with D possibly matching TRBD1 (6 bases). Germline loops: CDR1 SGHAT, CDR2 FQDESV (reference sequence). V lost 0 bases and J lost 2, with 10 bases in between. This CDR3 has 16 amino acids. DNA of the CDR3: TGTGCCAGCAGCTTAGCCGGGACACCAAACACCGGGGAGCTGTTTTTT. It encodes CASSLAGTPNTGELFF. Full variable domain (missing parts from reference TRBV11-1 and TRBJ2-2): EAEVAQSPRYKITEKSQAVAFWCDPISGHATLYWYRQILGQGPELLVQFQDESVVDDSQLPKDRFSAERLKGVDSTLKIQPAELGDSAMYLCASSLAGTPNTGELFFGEGSRLTVL.

The chain joins TRBV4-3 to TRBJ2-5, with D unresolved. The V gene's germline CDR1 is LGHNA and CDR2 YSLEER. Trimming took 0 bases from V and 5 from J, leaving 10 bases between them. The length of the CDR3 is 14 residues. The CDR3 coding sequence is TGCGCCAGCAGCCAAGAGTGGCAATCGGAGACCCAGTACTTC. Translation: CASSQEWQSETQYF.

J is TRBJ2-2 and V is TRBV6-5; D gene ambiguous. The CDR3 length is 14 residues. V was trimmed by 8 bases and J by 0 bases, leaving 10 bases between them. CDR1 is MNHEY, CDR2 SVGAGI, per germline. The CDR3 DNA reads as TGTGCCAGCCCGACGGGTCCGAACACCGGGGAGCTGTTTTTT. Protein product: CASPTGPNTGELFF.

This chain connects TRBV5-1 to TRBJ2-7, with 10 bases fitting TRBD2. The CDR3 runs to 16 residues. Germline CDR1 SGHRS, CDR2 YFSETQ. The V gene end was trimmed by 2 bases and the J gene end by 1 base; junction bases not matched to a gene: 6. This CDR3 is CASSFLLAGPSYEQYF. CDR3 in DNA: TGCGCCAGCAGCTTTTTACTAGCGGGACCATCCTACGAGCAGTACTTC. The entire variable domain, with the rest obtained from reference TRBV5-1 and TRBJ2-7, is as follows: KAGVTQTPRYLIKTRGQQVTLSCSPISGHRSVSWYQQTPGQGLQFLFEYFSETQRNKGNFPGRFSGRQFSNSRSEMNVSTLELGDSALYLCASSFLLAGPSYEQYFGPGTRLTVT.

V is TRBV10-3 and J is TRBJ2-1, with D possibly matching TRBD2 (6 bases). V lost 10 bases to trimming and J lost 6 bases, with 13 bases between them. The CDR3 spans 12 residues. Germline V gives CDR1 ENHRY, CDR2 SYGVKD. The CDR3 reads CATGQGGNEQFF. The CDR3 DNA sequence: TGTGCCACCGGGCAGGGAGGCAATGAGCAGTTCTTC.

CDR3 amino acids: CASSPQEVLAGDREHHEQFF. CDR3 DNA sequence: TGTGCCAGCAGCCCTCAGGAGGTACTAGCGGGGGACCGGGAACATCATGAGCAGTTCTTC. The V and J genes are TRBV3-1 (or the pseudogene TRBV3-2) and TRBJ2-1, with 11 bases fitting TRBD2. The CDR3 runs 20 residues. Germline CDR1 LGHDT, CDR2 YNNKEL (reference sequence). V shed 4 bases, J shed 8 bases, and the junction held 22 bases outside the gene matches.

This chain joins TRBV6-5 and TRBJ1-4; a possible D gene is TRBD1 (5 bases). Between the trimmed V and J ends, which lost 6 bases and 5 bases, there was a span of 16 bases. The CDR3 runs 15 residues. CDR1 MNHEY and CDR2 SVGAGI come from the germline V gene. CDR3 bases: TGTGCCAGCAGCAAGAGACAGAGTGAAAATGAAAAACTGTTTTTT. It yields the protein CASSKRQSENEKLFF.

V and J are TRBV2 and TRBJ1-2; unclear D gene. The CDR3 extends over 14 amino acids. The V gene's germline CDR1 is SNHLY and CDR2 FYNNEI. V lost 2 bases and J 4 bases, leaving 11 bases between the germline ends. The CDR3 protein is CASSENVESYGYTF. In DNA, the CDR3 is TGTGCCAGCAGTGAAAATGTAGAAAGCTATGGCTACACCTTC.

The chain uses TRBV29-1 and TRBJ1-2, with a tentative D call TRBD1 (6 bases). Per the germline V gene, CDR1 is SQVTM and CDR2 is ANQGSEA. The CDR3 has 13 residues. The V end lost 7 bases, the J end lost 5 bases, and 17 bases lay between the germline ends. CDR3 DNA: TGCAGCGCTGGGGGGGCAGGGGATTATGGCTACACCTTC. It is translated as CSAGGAGDYGYTF.

The rearrangement links TRBV19 to TRBJ2-5; TRBD1 matches at 7 bases. V lost 4 bases, J lost 4 bases, and 12 bases stayed unmatched. Germline loops: CDR1 LNHDA, CDR2 SQIVND (reference sequence). This CDR3 has 16 amino acids. CDR3 nucleotide sequence: TGTGCCAGTAGTAGCCGACAGGGTAACTTGTTAGAGACCCAGTACTTC. Translating it yields CASSSRQGNLLETQYF.

Only one count was recorded for this clone. V gene TRBV19 combines with J gene TRBJ1-2; 7 bases line up with TRBD1. J was trimmed by 7 bases and V by 9 bases; bases with no gene match: 17. There are 15 residues in the CDR3. The germline V gene encodes CDR1 LNHDA and CDR2 SQIVND (reference sequence). CDR3 protein: CASKPPGQPWVGYTF. The CDR3 region has the DNA TGTGCCAGCAAACCTCCGGGACAGCCGTGGGTTGGCTACACCTTC.

The chain couples TRBV7-2 to TRBJ2-2; 8 bases match TRBD1. This CDR3 comprises 13 residues. The germline V gene has CDR1 SGHTA and CDR2 FQGNSA. Trimming cost V 7 bases and J 7 bases; bases outside gene matches: 5. This CDR3 is CASNYRGSGELFF. The CDR3 DNA reads TGTGCCAGCAACTACAGGGGGAGCGGGGAGCTGTTTTTT.